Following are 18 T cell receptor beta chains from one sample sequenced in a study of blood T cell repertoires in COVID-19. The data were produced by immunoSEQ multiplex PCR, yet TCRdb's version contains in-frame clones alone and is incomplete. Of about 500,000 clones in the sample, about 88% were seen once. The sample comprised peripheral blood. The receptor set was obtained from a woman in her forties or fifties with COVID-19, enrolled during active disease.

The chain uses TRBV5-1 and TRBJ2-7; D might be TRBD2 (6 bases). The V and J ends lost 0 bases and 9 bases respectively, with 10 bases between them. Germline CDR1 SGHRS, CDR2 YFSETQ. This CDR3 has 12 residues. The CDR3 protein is CASSLGAGTQYF. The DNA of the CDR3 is TGCGCCAGCAGCTTGGGGGCGGGAACGCAGTACTTC. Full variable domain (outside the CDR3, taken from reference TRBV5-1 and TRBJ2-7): KAGVTQTPRYLIKTRGQQVTLSCSPISGHRSVSWYQQTPGQGLQFLFEYFSETQRNKGNFPGRFSGRQFSNSRSEMNVSTLELGDSALYLCASSLGAGTQYFGPGTRLTVT.

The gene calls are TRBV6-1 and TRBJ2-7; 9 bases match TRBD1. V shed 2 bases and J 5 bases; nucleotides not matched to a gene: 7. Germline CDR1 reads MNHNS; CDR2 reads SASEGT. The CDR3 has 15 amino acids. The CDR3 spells CASSEPGTGTHEQYF. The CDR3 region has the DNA TGTGCCAGCAGTGAACCTGGGACAGGGACCCACGAGCAGTACTTC.

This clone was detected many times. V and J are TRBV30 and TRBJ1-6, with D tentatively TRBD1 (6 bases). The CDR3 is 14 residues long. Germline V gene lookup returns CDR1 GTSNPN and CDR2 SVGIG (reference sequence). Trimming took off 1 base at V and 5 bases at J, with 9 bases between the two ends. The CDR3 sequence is CAWSAGGNNSPLHF. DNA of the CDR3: TGTGCCTGGAGTGCTGGGGGCAATAATTCACCCCTCCACTTT.

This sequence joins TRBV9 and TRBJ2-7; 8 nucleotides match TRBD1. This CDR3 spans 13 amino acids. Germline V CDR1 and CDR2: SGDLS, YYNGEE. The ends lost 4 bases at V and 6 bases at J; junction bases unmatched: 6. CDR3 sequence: CASSQTGAGEQYF. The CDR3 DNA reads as TGTGCCAGCAGCCAGACAGGGGCCGGCGAGCAGTACTTC. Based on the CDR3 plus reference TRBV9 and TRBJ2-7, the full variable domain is DSGVTQTPKHLITATGQRVTLRCSPRSGDLSVYWYQQSLDQGLQFLIQYYNGEERAKGNILERFSAQQFPDLHSELNLSSLELGDSALYFCASSQTGAGEQYFGPGTRLTVT.

CDR3 region: CASSMTALGEQYF. The CDR3 DNA follows: TGTGCCAGTAGTATGACAGCCCTAGGTGAGCAGTACTTC. The genes are TRBV19 and TRBJ2-7, with D tentatively TRBD1 (5 bases). The CDR3 sequence is 13 residues long. V lost 3 bases to trimming and J lost 7 bases, with 13 bases between them. Looked up from germline, CDR1 is LNHDA and CDR2 is SQIVND (reference sequence).

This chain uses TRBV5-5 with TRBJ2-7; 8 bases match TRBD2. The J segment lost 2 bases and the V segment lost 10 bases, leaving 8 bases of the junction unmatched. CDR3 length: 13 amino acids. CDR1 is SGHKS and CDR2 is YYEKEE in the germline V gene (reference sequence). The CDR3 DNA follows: TGTGCCTGCGAGACCGGGGGGGCCTACGAGCAGTACTTC. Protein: CACETGGAYEQYF.

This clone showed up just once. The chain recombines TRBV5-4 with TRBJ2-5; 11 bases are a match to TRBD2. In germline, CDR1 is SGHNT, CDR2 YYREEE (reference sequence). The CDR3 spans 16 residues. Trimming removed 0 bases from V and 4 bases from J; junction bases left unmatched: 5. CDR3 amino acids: CASSLVPSGGLETQYF. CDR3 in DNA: TGTGCCAGCAGCTTGGTCCCTAGCGGGGGGTTAGAGACCCAGTACTTC.

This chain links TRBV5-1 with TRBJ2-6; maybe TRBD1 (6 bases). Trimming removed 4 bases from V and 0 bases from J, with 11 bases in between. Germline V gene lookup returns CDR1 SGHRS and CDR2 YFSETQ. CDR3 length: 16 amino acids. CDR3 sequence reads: CASSPLGGSGANVLTF. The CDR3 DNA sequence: TGCGCCAGCAGCCCTTTAGGGGGCTCTGGGGCCAACGTCCTGACTTTC.

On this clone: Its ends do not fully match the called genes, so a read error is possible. In DNA form, the CDR3 reads TGTGCCAGCAGCAAAGAAACCAGGGGTGCTGAAGCTTTCTTT. This codes for CASSKETRGAEAFF. The chain links TRBV3-1 (or the pseudogene TRBV3-2) to TRBJ1-1, with D possibly matching TRBD1 (6 bases). Germline CDR1 and CDR2: LGHDT and YNNKEL (reference sequence). This CDR3 region has 14 residues.

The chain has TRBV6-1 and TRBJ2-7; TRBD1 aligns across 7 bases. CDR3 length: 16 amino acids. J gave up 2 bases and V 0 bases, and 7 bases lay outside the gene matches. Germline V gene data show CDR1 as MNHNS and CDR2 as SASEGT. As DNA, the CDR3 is TGTGCCAGCAGTGAAGCGTCAGCCGGGACAGCCTACGAGCAGTACTTC. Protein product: CASSEASAGTAYEQYF.

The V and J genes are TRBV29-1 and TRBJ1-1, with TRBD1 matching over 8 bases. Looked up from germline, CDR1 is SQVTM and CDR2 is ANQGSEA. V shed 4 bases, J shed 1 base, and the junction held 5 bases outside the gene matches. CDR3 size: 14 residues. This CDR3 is CSVAPTGENTEAFF. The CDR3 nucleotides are TGCAGCGTTGCCCCGACAGGGGAGAACACTGAAGCTTTCTTT.

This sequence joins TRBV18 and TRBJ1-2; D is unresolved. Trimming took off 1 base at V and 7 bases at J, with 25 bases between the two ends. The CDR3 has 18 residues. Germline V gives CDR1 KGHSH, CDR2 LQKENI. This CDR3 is CASSPRSSFGSSISGYTF. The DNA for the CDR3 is TGTGCCAGCTCACCACGATCTTCCTTCGGGTCCTCGATATCTGGCTACACCTTC.

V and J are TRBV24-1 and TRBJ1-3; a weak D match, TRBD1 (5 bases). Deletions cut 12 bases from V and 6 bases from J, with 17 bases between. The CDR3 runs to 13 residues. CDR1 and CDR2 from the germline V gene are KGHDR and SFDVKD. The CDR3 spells CAASGGFENTIYF. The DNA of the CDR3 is TGTGCCGCATCTGGGGGGTTTGAAAACACCATATATTTT.

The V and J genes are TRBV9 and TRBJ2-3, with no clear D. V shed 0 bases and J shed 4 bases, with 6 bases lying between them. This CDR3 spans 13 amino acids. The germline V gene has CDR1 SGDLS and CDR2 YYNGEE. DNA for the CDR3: TGTGCCAGCAGCGTAGACTACGCAGATACGCAGTATTTT. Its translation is CASSVDYADTQYF.

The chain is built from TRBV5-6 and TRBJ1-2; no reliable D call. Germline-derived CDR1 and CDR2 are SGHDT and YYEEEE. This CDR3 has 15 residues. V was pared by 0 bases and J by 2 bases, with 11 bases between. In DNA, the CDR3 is TGTGCCAGCAGCTTGGGCCCCGGCGGAAACTATGGCTACACCTTC. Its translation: CASSLGPGGNYGYTF.

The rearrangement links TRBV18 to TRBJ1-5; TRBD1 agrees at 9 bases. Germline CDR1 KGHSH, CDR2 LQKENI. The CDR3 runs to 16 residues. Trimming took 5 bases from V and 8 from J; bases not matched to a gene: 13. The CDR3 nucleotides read TGTGCCAGCTCATCCTCGTGGACAGGGGAGGGGGAGCCCCAGCATTTT. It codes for CASSSSWTGEGEPQHF.

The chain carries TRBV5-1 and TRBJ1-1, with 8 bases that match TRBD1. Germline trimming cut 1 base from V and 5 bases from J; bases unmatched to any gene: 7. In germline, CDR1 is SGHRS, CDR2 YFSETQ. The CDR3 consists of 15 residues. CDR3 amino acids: CASSLIQGAWTEAFF. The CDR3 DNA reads TGCGCCAGCAGCTTGATTCAGGGGGCGTGGACTGAAGCTTTCTTT. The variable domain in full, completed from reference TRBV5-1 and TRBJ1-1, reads KAGVTQTPRYLIKTRGQQVTLSCSPISGHRSVSWYQQTPGQGLQFLFEYFSETQRNKGNFPGRFSGRQFSNSRSEMNVSTLELGDSALYLCASSLIQGAWTEAFFGQGTRLTVV.

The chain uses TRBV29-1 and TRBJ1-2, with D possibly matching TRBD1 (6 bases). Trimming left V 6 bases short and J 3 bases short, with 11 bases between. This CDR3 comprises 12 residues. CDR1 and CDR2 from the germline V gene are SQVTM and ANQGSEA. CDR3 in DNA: TGCAGCGTCCATGGACAGTACTATGGCTACACCTTC. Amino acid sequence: CSVHGQYYGYTF.